This T cell receptor beta chain appears in the sequencing data of a study of regulatory T cells in long-lasting Graves disease. Germline V gives CDR1 SGHVS, CDR2 FQNEAQ. Trimming removed 5 bases at V and 4 bases at J, with 16 bases between. This CDR3 has 15 amino acids. Specified time point: newly diagnosed GD, antithyroid drugs for less than 3 months. PBMC RNA was the source of the TCR library. This clonotype was detected ten times or more. The TCR beta library used iRepertoire HTBI primers with Arm-PCR amplification of CDR3. TCRdb passed the multiplex PCR reads through MiXCR, listing each CDR3 protein once. The sample consists of 400,000 to 650,000 distinct CDR3 sequences, roughly 16% of them appearing once. These data also formed part of another study, on T cells in Graves' hyperthyroidism and ophthalmopathy. According to that study: A model of 13 V-J pairs discriminated ophthalmopathy from stable hyperthyroidism.

The receptor's source is a woman aged 35-60 years with Graves disease. The sequences come from peripheral blood mononuclear cells (PBMCs), collected at new diagnosis, from a patient treated with antithyroid drugs. The J gene is TRBJ2-3, the V gene TRBV7-8; weak D call: TRBD2 (6 bases). The CDR3 protein is CASSQQGLTADTQYF. Here the CDR3 DNA reads TGTGCCAGCAGCCAGCAGGGACTGACCGCAGATACGCAGTATTTT.